The clone carrying this T cell receptor (beta chain) was found once. What it binds is not known. With a much larger clone just one base away, this may be a read error. The same CDR3 arises from other DNA sequences in this sample as well. Donation came from healthy HIV-negative adults that had no recent acute infections or vaccinations. CDR1 is MNHEY and CDR2 is SVGAGI in the germline V gene. The CDR3 extends over 16 amino acids. These data originate in a study of shared clonotypes between healthy human individuals. Study-wide results and caveats: Limitation of the genetic and exposure-history diversity represented came from the few donors.

Genomic DNA from each subset was divided evenly over several immunoSEQ plates. Using immunoSEQ multiplex PCR, the repertoire was profiled, and TCRdb retains in-frame clones only, with some absent. The table records about 460,000 clones, approximately 71% of them present only once. The chain employs TRBV6-5 and TRBJ1-4; D ambiguous. The source is a woman aged 40 to 50 in good health. Some clones in this sample may be carry-over from other donors' samples. Sequencing was carried out using PBMCs. In DNA form, the CDR3 reads TGTGCCAGCAGTTACAGATTAGCGGCAACTAATGAGAAACTGTTTTTT. As protein: CASSYRLAATNEKLFF.